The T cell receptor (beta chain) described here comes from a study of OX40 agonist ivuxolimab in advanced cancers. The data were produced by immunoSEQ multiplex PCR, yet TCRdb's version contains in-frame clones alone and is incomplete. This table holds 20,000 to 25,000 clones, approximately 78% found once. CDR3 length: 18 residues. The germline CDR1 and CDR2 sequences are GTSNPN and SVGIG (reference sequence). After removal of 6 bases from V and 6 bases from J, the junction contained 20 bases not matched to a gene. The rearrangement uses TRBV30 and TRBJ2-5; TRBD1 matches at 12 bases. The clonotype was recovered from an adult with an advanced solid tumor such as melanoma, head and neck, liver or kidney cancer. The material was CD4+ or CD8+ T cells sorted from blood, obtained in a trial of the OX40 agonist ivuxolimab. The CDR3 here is CACHNRGPGQGAVKTQYF. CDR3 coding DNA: TGTGCCTGCCACAACCGGGGTCCGGGACAGGGGGCTGTAAAGACCCAGTACTTC.